This entry is about one TCR beta chain. The data originate from a study of T cells after somatic rescue of genetic block. Trimming took 0 bases from V and 10 from J; bases not matched to a gene: 12. The germline V gene encodes CDR1 SGDLS and CDR2 YYNGEE. The CDR3 has 15 residues. The data were produced by immunoSEQ multiplex PCR, yet TCRdb's version contains in-frame clones alone and is incomplete. The repertoire has several thousand clones, 80% to 85% of them found once; the top ten carry less than 30%. The specimen was peripheral blood mononuclear cells (PBMCs). The chain joins TRBV9 to TRBJ1-2; 7 bases match TRBD1. This sequence originates from a boy between 5 and 17 years old. CDR3 residues: CASSVATGDGSFYTF. In DNA, the CDR3 is TGTGCCAGCAGCGTAGCTACAGGGGACGGCTCTTTCTACACCTTC.